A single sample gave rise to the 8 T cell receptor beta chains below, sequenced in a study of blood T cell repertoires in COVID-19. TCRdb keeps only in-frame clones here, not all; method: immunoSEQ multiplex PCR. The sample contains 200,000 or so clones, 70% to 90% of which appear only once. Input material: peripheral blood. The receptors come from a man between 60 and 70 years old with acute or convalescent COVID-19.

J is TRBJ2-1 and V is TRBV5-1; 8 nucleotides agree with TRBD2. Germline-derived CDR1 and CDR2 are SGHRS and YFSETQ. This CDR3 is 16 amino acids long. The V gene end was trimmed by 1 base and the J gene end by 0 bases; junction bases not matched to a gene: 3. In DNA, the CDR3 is TGCGCCAGCAGCTTGAGCGGGAGAGGCTCCTACAATGAGCAGTTCTTC. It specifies CASSLSGRGSYNEQFF.

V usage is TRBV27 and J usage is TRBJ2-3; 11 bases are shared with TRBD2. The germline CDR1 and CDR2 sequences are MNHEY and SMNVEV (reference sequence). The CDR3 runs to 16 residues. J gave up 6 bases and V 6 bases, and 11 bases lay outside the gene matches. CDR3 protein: CASRPGGTSGRDTQYF. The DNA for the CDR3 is TGTGCCAGCAGACCGGGAGGGACTAGCGGCCGGGATACGCAGTATTTT.

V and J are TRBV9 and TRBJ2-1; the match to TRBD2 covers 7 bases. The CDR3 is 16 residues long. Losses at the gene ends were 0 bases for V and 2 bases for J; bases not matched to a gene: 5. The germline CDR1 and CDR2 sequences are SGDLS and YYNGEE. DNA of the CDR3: TGTGCCAGCAGCGTAGGTTGGGGGACTACCTACAATGAGCAGTTCTTC. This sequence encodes CASSVGWGTTYNEQFF.

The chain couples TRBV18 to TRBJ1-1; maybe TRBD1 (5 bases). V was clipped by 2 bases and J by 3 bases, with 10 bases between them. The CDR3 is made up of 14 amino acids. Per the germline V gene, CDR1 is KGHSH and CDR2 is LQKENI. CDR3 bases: TGTGCCAGCTCACCAGGGGCGAGCGACACTGAAGCTTTCTTT. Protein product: CASSPGASDTEAFF.

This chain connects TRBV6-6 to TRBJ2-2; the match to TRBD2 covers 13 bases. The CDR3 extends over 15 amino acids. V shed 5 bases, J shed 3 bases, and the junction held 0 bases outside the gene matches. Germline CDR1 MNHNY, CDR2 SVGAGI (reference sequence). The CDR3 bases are TGTGCCAGCAGTACTAGCGGGAGGGACACCGGGGAGCTGTTTTTT. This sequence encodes CASSTSGRDTGELFF.

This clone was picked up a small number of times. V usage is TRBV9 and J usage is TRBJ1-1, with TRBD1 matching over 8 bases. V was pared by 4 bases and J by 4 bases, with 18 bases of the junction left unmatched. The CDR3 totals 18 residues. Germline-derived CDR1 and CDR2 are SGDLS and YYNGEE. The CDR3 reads CASSPPDRDRGWITEAFF. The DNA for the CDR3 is TGTGCCAGCAGCCCCCCGGATCGTGACAGGGGATGGATCACTGAAGCTTTCTTT.

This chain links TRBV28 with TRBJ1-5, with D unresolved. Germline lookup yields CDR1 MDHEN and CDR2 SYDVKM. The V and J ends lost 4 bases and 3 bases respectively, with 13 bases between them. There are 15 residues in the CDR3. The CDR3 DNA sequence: TGTGCCAGCAGTTCTGCGGGTGACTACAATCAGCCCCAGCATTTT. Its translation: CASSSAGDYNQPQHF.

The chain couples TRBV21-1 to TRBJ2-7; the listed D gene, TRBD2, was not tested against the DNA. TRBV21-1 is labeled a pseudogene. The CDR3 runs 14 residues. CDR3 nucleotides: TGTGCCAGCAGACGACAGCGGGGAGGCTACGAGCAGTACTTC. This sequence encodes CASRRQRGGYEQYF.